This T cell receptor (beta chain) was documented in a study of T cells in Graves' hyperthyroidism and ophthalmopathy (dated by TCRdb to between 2018 and 2020). Describing the broader study: A discovery cohort of fewer than 110 patients, about 44 with Graves' ophthalmopathy and 55 to 60 with stable Graves' hyperthyroidism, was used to find distinguishing TCR V-J signatures. Prospective prediction of ophthalmopathy was tested in an independent validation cohort of approximately 18 hyperthyroidism patients and 15 to 17 patients who later progressed to ophthalmopathy. For training and testing, the roughly 93 patients in the discovery cohort were randomly divided in a 7:3 ratio. The study also compared thyroid tissue and blood T-cell repertoires from roughly six Graves' hyperthyroidism patients. After blood sampling, hyperthyroidism patients were treated with methimazole at a starting dose of 30 mg daily, and ophthalmopathy patients were treated with high-dose intravenous methylprednisolone. TCR Vbeta CDR3 sequencing of 130 to 150 peripheral blood samples (over 40 ophthalmopathy, roughly 72 hyperthyroidism and roughly 17 progressor patients) is reported in the paper.

Paper-wide results and their limitations: A model built on a 13 V-J signature distinguished ophthalmopathy from stable hyperthyroidism, reaching 85% to 90% sensitivity and around 81% specificity in cross-validation and 80%/75% in testing. No statistical method was used to fix the sample size in advance, and group allocation was not hidden from the investigators. During validation, the model predicted progression to ophthalmopathy a median of about 6.5 months ahead of onset, with 70.59% sensitivity and 72.22% specificity. Blood samples also contained most of the expanded thyroid clonotypes (frequency above 0.001), which suggests that blood repertoires may reflect thyroid immune responses.

Any patient with an uncontrolled infection, another autoimmune disease, pregnancy or lactation was excluded. Clinical symptoms, serum thyroxine and TRAb, thyroid ultrasound, and orbital computed tomography formed the basis for the diagnoses. Total RNA was extracted with Trizol reagent, and quality was checked on an Agilent 2100 Bioanalyzer. On this clonotype itself: What this receptor recognizes is not known. Base qualities are not provided; no much larger clone lies one nucleotide away.

Deletion took 7 bases off V and 4 bases off J, with a span of 11 bases between the germline ends. The CDR3 runs 13 residues from the cysteine to the phenylalanine. The entry retains the CDR3 DNA only, 39 bases that are in frame from base 1. The germline V gene specifies SGHTA as CDR1 and FQGNSA as CDR2. The TCR beta CDR3 regions were amplified from the RNA transcripts. The first round of RT-PCR for the TCR CDR3 was performed with the HTBI primer set and the Qiagen OneStep RT-PCR kit. The libraries were constructed in a second round of multiplex PCR and then size-selected and purified. Libraries were sequenced paired-end with 100 bp reads on an Illumina HiSeq2000. The authors' pipeline ran thus. SOAPnuke was used to process the raw data, removing reads that contained adapters or uncalled bases, had a mean Phred below 15, or lacked an exact match to the constant primer or identifier. High-quality paired reads were merged with COPE v1.2.5, and unique nucleotide sequences were defined as clonotypes. MiTCR v1.1 was used to align the clonotypes against IMGT TRBV, TRBD and TRBJ reference segments. Analysis was restricted to V-J combinations with a frequency above 0.0001, which covered roughly 99% of repertoires. The TCS score was defined as the ratio of F50 (clonal expansion) to E x V (chaos), calculated using BLOSUM62-based TCRdist between CDR3 peptides within each V-J. Welch's t-statistics and random forest reduced roughly 530 V-J features to roughly 13, which were used in a naive Bayes classifier (R e1071). The similarity between thyroid and blood repertoires was quantified using the Morisita-Horn index. TCRdb reanalyzed the raw reads on its own, using fastp at Q25 for trimming and MiXCR for clone calling, and kept in-frame beta chains. Merged by CDR3 protein, the rows form single entries marked with the most common genes and DNA. In this record, the V and J calls reflect TCRdb's handling and not the investigators' own analysis. Here the sample has roughly 510,000 distinct CDR3 sequences; over 35% occur a single time. The ten largest clones add up to about two fifths of the sample.

The source material was peripheral blood or thyroid tissue (not recorded which). The origin of this receptor is an adult woman with Graves' disease, either hyperthyroidism or ophthalmopathy (not recorded which). The chain is encoded by TRBV7-2 joined to TRBJ1-3; TRBD1 is possibly the D segment (6 matching bases). The DNA is as follows: TGTGCCAGCACTCGGGGACAAGGAAACACCATATATTTT. Translated, this gives CASTRGQGNTIYF.